Presented here are 2 T cell receptor beta chains from one specimen sequenced in a study of T cells in localized non-small cell lung cancer. Sequencing used immunoSEQ multiplex PCR; TCRdb keeps in-frame clones, though not all of them. The sample yields some 7,000 clones, 50% seen once. The material was lymph node tissue, obtained before any cancer treatment. These receptors were collected from a female donor aged 60 or older with stage I lung adenocarcinoma.

This chain uses TRBV18 with TRBJ2-2, with unresolved D. CDR1 is KGHSH and CDR2 is LQKENI in the germline V gene. The CDR3 contains 13 residues. V lost 5 bases to trimming and J lost 5 bases, with 9 bases between them. The DNA of the CDR3 is TGTGCCAGCTCAAGCGCTAGGACCGGGGAGCTGTTTTTT. It codes for CASSSARTGELFF.

The chain is built from TRBV28 and TRBJ1-2; TRBD1 aligns across 8 bases. Unmatched junction bases numbered 8, after V lost 4 bases and J lost 7 bases. CDR3 length: 14 residues. The germline gives CDR1 MDHEN, CDR2 SYDVKM. CDR3 bases: TGTGCCAGCAGTTCTAGGACAGGGCGCCGTGGCTACACCTTC. Translated, it gives CASSSRTGRRGYTF.